One and the same sample provided the 8 T cell receptor beta chains below, sequenced in a study of blood T cell repertoires in COVID-19. Method: immunoSEQ multiplex PCR; TCRdb's copy keeps in-frame clones and lacks some. The profile shows over 200,000 clones, about 90% of them singletons. What was sequenced was PBMCs or T cells enriched from blood (not recorded which). The receptors were gathered from a woman in her 30s who had been exposed to COVID-19.

The chain employs TRBV30 and TRBJ2-1; 9 nucleotides line up with TRBD2. The V segment lost 5 bases and the J segment 3 bases; nucleotides outside the gene matches: 11. Germline-derived CDR1 and CDR2 are GTSNPN and SVGIG (reference sequence). The length of the CDR3 is 16 residues. The CDR3 is CAWLNTGLAIYNEQFF. Here the CDR3 DNA reads TGTGCCTGGCTTAACACGGGACTAGCTATCTACAATGAGCAGTTCTTC. Together with reference TRBV30 and TRBJ2-1, the CDR3 gives the full variable domain: SQTIHQWPATLVQPVGSPLSLECTVEGTSNPNLYWYRQAAGRGLQLLFYSVGIGQISSEVPQNLSASRPQDRQFILSSKKLLLSDSGFYLCAWLNTGLAIYNEQFFGPGTRLTVL.

This clone was detected only once. The chain carries TRBV11-3 and TRBJ2-1; 8 bases are a match to TRBD2. The V segment lost 3 bases and the J segment 3 bases; nucleotides outside the gene matches: 7. The length of the CDR3 is 16 residues. Germline assignment: CDR1 SGHNT and CDR2 YENEEA. The CDR3 DNA sequence: TGTGCCAGCAGCTTGGTTGGGACTAGTGGCTACAATGAGCAGTTCTTC. Translation gives CASSLVGTSGYNEQFF.

This rearrangement joins TRBV19 to TRBJ1-6; 7 bases align to TRBD1. CDR1 is LNHDA, CDR2 SQIVND, per germline (reference sequence). CDR3 length equals 14 residues. J lost 7 bases, V lost 7 bases, and 7 bases had no gene match. CDR3 in DNA: TGTGCCAGTACGATCCAGGGGGTAAATTCACCCCTCCACTTT. It specifies CASTIQGVNSPLHF.

The chain joins TRBV11-2 to TRBJ2-7; 7 nucleotides match TRBD2. This CDR3 contains 16 residues. V shed 2 bases, J shed 2 bases, and the junction held 9 bases outside the gene matches. Germline V gene data show CDR1 as SGHAT and CDR2 as FQNNGV. The CDR3 DNA is TGTGCCAGCAGCTTATCGTTAGCCGGGACTACCTACGAGCAGTACTTC. Translation gives CASSLSLAGTTYEQYF.

The chain has TRBV30 and TRBJ1-6; TRBD1 is a possible D gene (6 bases). Trimming removed 4 bases from V and 10 bases from J, with 11 bases in between. This CDR3 region has 12 residues. Germline CDR1 and CDR2: GTSNPN and SVGIG (reference sequence). CDR3 sequence: CAWNRVGSPLHF. The CDR3 DNA follows: TGTGCCTGGAACAGGGTTGGATCACCCCTCCACTTT.

The chain has TRBV18 and TRBJ1-1; D is unresolved. Germline assignment: CDR1 KGHSH and CDR2 LQKENI. V lost 0 bases, J lost 0 bases, and 8 bases lay in between. The CDR3 is 15 amino acids. Here the CDR3 DNA reads TGTGCCAGCTCACCACCGACACAAGTGAACACTGAAGCTTTCTTT. It codes for CASSPPTQVNTEAFF.

This clone was found a few times. The rearrangement links TRBV24-1 to TRBJ2-1, with 10 bases identical to TRBD2. The J segment lost 10 bases and the V segment lost 5 bases, leaving 4 bases of the junction unmatched. The CDR3 is 13 amino acids. CDR1 KGHDR and CDR2 SFDVKD come from the germline V gene. The CDR3 nucleotides read TGTGCCACCAGTGTCGTAGCGGGAGGAGAGCAGTTCTTC. It codes for CATSVVAGGEQFF.

CDR3: CASSELGQARLFF. The CDR3 region has the DNA TGTGCCAGCAGTGAATTAGGACAGGCTCGACTGTTTTTT. V gene TRBV2 combines with J gene TRBJ1-4, with 7 nucleotides matching TRBD1. Germline V gives CDR1 SNHLY, CDR2 FYNNEI. The CDR3 is made up of 13 amino acids. The V and J ends lost 2 bases and 13 bases, in that order; junction bases with no gene match: 7.